These 5 T cell receptor beta chains share one sample of origin, sequenced in a study of sequential checkpoint blockade in melanoma (dated by TCRdb to about 2019). Library preparation was by the immunoSEQ multiplex PCR assay. Held by TCRdb, this immuneACCESS table contains in-frame sequences only and omits some clones. Under half of the omission traces to an unresolved V gene where checked; the cause of the rest is unknown. The sample has under 25,000 clones on record, 82% of them singletons. The top ten constitute roughly 11% of the sample. What the treatment or condition label conveys for this sample: randomized to nivolumab then ipilimumab (arm A) or the reverse (arm B). Sequenced material: CD8+ T cells sorted from blood (inferred from file names), taken from a patient given nivolumab and ipilimumab in sequence. Receptors originate from a human donor with melanoma.

To note about this clone: The germline gene is not matched at one end of the junction; a read error may be the cause. The chain is built from TRBV7-2 and TRBJ2-7, with D tentatively TRBD2 (5 bases). CDR3 length equals 15 residues. Looked up from germline, CDR1 is SGHTA and CDR2 is FQGNSA. CDR3 sequence (DNA): TGTGCCAGCAGCTTAAACCCTGGACTGATCTACAAGCAGTACTTC. It yields the protein CASSLNPGLIYKQYF.

This chain connects TRBV7-9 to TRBJ2-2; D gene uncertain. Germline V gene data show CDR1 as SEHNR and CDR2 as FQNEAQ (reference sequence). V was trimmed by 4 bases and J by 4 bases, leaving 7 bases between them. CDR3 size: 13 residues. This CDR3 reads CASSSVATGELFF. DNA for the CDR3: TGTGCCAGCAGCTCGGTAGCCACCGGGGAGCTGTTTTTT.

The chain links TRBV7-3 to TRBJ1-5; maybe TRBD1 (6 bases). Germline CDR1 and CDR2: SGHTA and FQGTGA. The CDR3 has 14 amino acids. Trimming shortened V by 2 bases and J by 6 bases, and 11 bases separated the two germline ends. CDR3 DNA: TGTGCCAGCAGCTTAGGGGGACAATTTCAGCCCCAGCATTTT. Protein sequence: CASSLGGQFQPQHF.

This chain joins TRBV4-1 and TRBJ2-1; TRBD2 matches at 11 bases. V shed 1 base and J 2 bases; nucleotides not matched to a gene: 4. CDR3 length: 17 amino acids. From germline, CDR1 is MGHRA and CDR2 YSYEKL. The CDR3 reads CASSQGLAGGPYNEQFF. CDR3 bases: TGCGCCAGCAGCCAAGGGCTAGCGGGAGGCCCCTACAATGAGCAGTTCTTC.

The CDR3 loop reads CATSRGSRGAGTDTQYF. CDR3 nucleotide sequence: TGTGCCACCAGCAGAGGCAGTAGGGGCGCGGGGACAGATACGCAGTATTTT. V and J are TRBV15 and TRBJ2-3; D is possibly TRBD2 (6 bases). From germline, CDR1 is LNHNV and CDR2 YYDKDF (reference sequence). Trimming removed 1 base from V and 3 bases from J, with 17 bases in between. The CDR3 covers 17 residues. The full variable domain, rest sourced from reference TRBV15 and TRBJ2-3, is DAMVIQNPRYQVTQFGKPVTLSCSQTLNHNVMYWYQQKSSQAPKLLFHYYDKDFNNEADTPDNFQSRRPNTSFCFLDIRSPGLGDTAMYLCATSRGSRGAGTDTQYFGPGTRLTVL.